What follows describes a single TCR beta chain. Naive CD8 cells comprised CD45RO-negative, CCR7-positively selected cells, excluding terminally differentiated effector memory CD45RA+ cells. Donors were Caucasian adults residing in Nashville, Tennessee, USA. The data were obtained in a study of shared clonotypes between healthy human individuals. Study-level background: Those who served as donors were two women and a few men between the ages of 18 and 49. CD4 naive cells filled three plates per donor, CD4 memory three, CD8 naive two and CD8 memory one.

The CDR3 consists of 10 residues. With V trimmed by 10 bases and J by 5 bases, 1 base remained unmatched. In germline, CDR1 is MDHEN, CDR2 SYDVKM. Clones were sequenced by immunoSEQ multiplex PCR, and TCRdb holds only the in-frame ones, with some missing. The top ten clones hold approximately 0.11% of a sample with more than 500,000 clones, roughly 95% of them seen once. The receptor was derived from a woman aged 25-40 years in good health. The V call is TRBV28, the J call TRBJ1-1; 7 nucleotides match TRBD1. Sequences were obtained from naive CD8+ T cells sorted from blood. The CDR3 nucleotides read TGTGCCACACAGGGGACTGAAGCTTTCTTT. Protein sequence: CATQGTEAFF.